This T cell receptor beta chain is drawn from a study of T cell responses to AZD1222 COVID-19 vaccine. Data came from immunoSEQ multiplex PCR; TCRdb stores just in-frame clones and leaves some out. The data contain 140,000 to 150,000 clones, roughly nine tenths of them singletons. With V trimmed by 0 bases and J by 7 bases, 7 bases remained unmatched. From germline, CDR1 is MNHEY and CDR2 SVGAGI. CDR3 length: 16 amino acids. This receptor was obtained from an adult who received the AZD1222 COVID-19 vaccine. The chain links TRBV6-5 to TRBJ1-4; 8 bases align to TRBD1. The sample consisted of peripheral blood, taken 28 days after the second AZD1222 dose. In DNA form, the CDR3 reads TGTGCCAGCAGTTACTCGATCCAACAGGGGGGTGAAAAACTGTTTTTT. It yields the protein CASSYSIQQGGEKLFF.